A selection of T cell receptor beta chains follows, all from one sample in a study of T cells in Graves' hyperthyroidism and ophthalmopathy. TCRdb re-called the multiplex PCR reads through MiXCR, storing one row per CDR3 protein. The sample holds around 700,000 distinct CDR3 sequences, approximately 18% seen once. Sequencing used blood. The receptors stem from a woman aged 45-59 years with Graves' hyperthyroidism that later progressed to Graves' ophthalmopathy. CDR3s include the opening cysteine and the closing phenylalanine or tryptophan. D genes are given only for firm matches. Clone size is not always given. Where it is, it says once, few, many or a class for expanded clones.

d_call	v_call	j_call	clone_size	cdr3_aa	cdr3_nt
TRBD2	TRBV27	TRBJ2-1	few	CASSSPSGGNNEQFF	TGTGCCAGCAGTTCCCCTAGCGGGGGAAACAATGAGCAGTTCTTC
.	TRBV7-3	TRBJ2-1	.	CASSLRASENEQFF	TGTGCCAGCAGCTTACGCGCGAGCGAGAATGAGCAGTTCTTC
.	TRBV7-9	TRBJ1-6	.	CASSSQYWPLHF	TGTGCCAGCAGCTCCCAGTATTGGCCCCTCCACTTT
.	TRBV30	TRBJ1-2	many	CAWSVQVRAGYTF	TGTGCCTGGAGTGTACAAGTCAGGGCGGGCTACACCTTC
TRBD2	TRBV18	TRBJ2-3	.	CASSPERKLAGGSTDTQYF	TGTGCCAGCTCACCCGAGAGAAAACTAGCGGGGGGAAGCACAGATACGCAGTATTTT
.	TRBV6-1	TRBJ2-7	many	CASSSDPRSSYEQYF	TGTGCCAGCAGTTCGGACCCTAGGAGCTCCTACGAGCAGTACTTC
.	TRBV6-2/TRBV6-3	TRBJ1-1	many	CASTYGGMNTEAFF	TGTGCCAGCACCTATGGGGGTATGAACACTGAAGCTTTCTTT
.	TRBV19	TRBJ1-5	.	CASSIGSRLAASSNQPQHF	TGTGCCAGTAGTATAGGTTCTCGGTTGGCAGCAAGTAGCAATCAGCCCCAGCATTTT
TRBD1	TRBV6-1	TRBJ1-2	.	CASSRGTDGYTF	TGTGCCAGCAGCCGCGGGACAGATGGCTACACCTTC
TRBD1	TRBV19	TRBJ1-1	few	CASSIGQGSGPRTTEAFF	TGTGCCAGTAGTATTGGACAGGGATCCGGGCCTCGGACAACTGAAGCTTTCTTT
.	TRBV2	TRBJ1-2	.	CASISARASNGYTF	TGTGCCAGCATTAGTGCCAGGGCTTCGAATGGCTACACCTTC
.	TRBV7-9	TRBJ1-4	few	CASSFQPGEKLFF	TGTGCCAGCAGCTTTCAGCCGGGCGAAAAACTGTTTTTT
.	TRBV9	TRBJ2-5	.	CASGGSGETQYF	TGTGCCAGCGGAGGGAGCGGAGAGACCCAGTACTTC
.	TRBV27	TRBJ2-7	few	CASSSEGEQYF	TGTGCCAGCAGTTCGGAGGGGGAGCAGTACTTC
TRBD1	TRBV12-3/TRBV12-4	TRBJ2-1	many	CASSRDRASYNEQFF	TGTGCCAGCAGTCGCGACAGGGCCTCCTACAATGAGCAGTTCTTC
.	TRBV20-1	TRBJ2-4	.	CSASPPSSKNIQYF	TGCAGTGCTAGCCCCCCGAGTTCGAAGAACATTCAGTACTTC
TRBD1	TRBV20-1	TRBJ1-1	many	CSARDPIQGLSFLLTEAFF	TGCAGTGCTAGAGACCCCATACAGGGGTTATCCTTCCTCCTCACTGAAGCTTTCTTT
.	TRBV11-2	TRBJ2-4	.	CASSLTLRDGVLAKNIQYF	TGTGCCAGCAGCTTAACCTTGAGAGACGGAGTTCTAGCCAAAAACATTCAGTACTTC
TRBD2	TRBV30	TRBJ2-5	few	CAWSGSGGVGETQYF	TGTGCCTGGAGCGGTAGCGGGGGGGTAGGAGAGACCCAGTACTTC
TRBD1	TRBV19	TRBJ1-6	few	CASRDRGGSPLHF	TGTGCCAGCAGGGACAGGGGTGGTTCACCCCTCCACTTT
.	TRBV20-1	TRBJ1-6	few	CSARDRKEGSGYNSPLHF	TGCAGTGCTAGAGATCGGAAAGAGGGTAGTGGGTATAATTCACCCCTCCACTTT
.	TRBV6-1	TRBJ2-4	few	CASRRAAKNIQYF	TGTGCCAGCAGACGGGCAGCCAAAAACATTCAGTACTTC
.	TRBV28	TRBJ1-3	many	CASNMGGGSGNTIYF	TGTGCCAGCAACATGGGCGGGGGCAGTGGAAACACCATATATTTT
.	TRBV20-1	TRBJ1-6	.	CSAREQAAGWNSPLHF	TGCAGTGCTAGAGAGCAGGCAGCCGGGTGGAATTCACCCCTCCACTTT
.	TRBV11-1	TRBJ1-6	few	CASTIIPGSPLHF	TGTGCCAGCACCATAATCCCAGGTTCACCCCTCCACTTT
TRBD2	TRBV18	TRBJ2-1	few	CASSPELAGGSSYNEQFF	TGTGCCAGCTCACCAGAACTAGCGGGGGGGAGCTCCTACAATGAGCAGTTCTTC
.	TRBV6-1	TRBJ1-1	many	CASSELQVNTEAFF	TGTGCCAGCAGTGAACTACAGGTCAACACTGAAGCTTTCTTT
TRBD2	TRBV5-1	TRBJ2-1	few	CASSLAPAGGLQDEQFF	TGCGCCAGCAGCTTGGCCCCAGCGGGGGGCCTACAGGATGAGCAGTTCTTC
.	TRBV20-1	TRBJ2-6	many	CSATTRSGANVLTF	TGCAGTGCTACGACGCGCTCTGGGGCCAACGTCCTGACTTTC
TRBD1	TRBV30	TRBJ1-4	many	CAWSAPGQGFDEKLFF	TGTGCCTGGAGCGCTCCGGGACAGGGTTTCGATGAAAAACTGTTTTTT
TRBD1	TRBV3-1	TRBJ2-2	few	CASSHTGETNTGELFF	TGTGCCAGCAGCCACACAGGGGAAACGAACACCGGGGAGCTGTTTTTT
.	TRBV19	TRBJ2-7	.	CASSIELEGTWSYEQYF	TGTGCCAGTAGTATAGAATTAGAGGGCACTTGGTCCTACGAGCAGTACTTC
TRBD2	TRBV12-3/TRBV12-4	TRBJ2-1	many	CASRRRRGGLAGVNNEQFF	TGTGCCAGCAGACGGAGAAGGGGAGGCCTAGCGGGGGTGAACAATGAGCAGTTCTTC
.	TRBV5-1	TRBJ2-3	many	CASSLDQGGSTDTQYF	TGCGCCAGCAGCTTAGACCAGGGGGGTAGCACAGATACGCAGTATTTT
.	TRBV18	TRBJ1-4	many	CASSPNYGMEEKLFF	TGTGCCAGCTCACCAAACTACGGGATGGAAGAAAAACTGTTTTTT
.	TRBV29-1	TRBJ1-2	few	CSVEGPWVYGYTF	TGCAGCGTTGAAGGACCTTGGGTCTATGGCTACACCTTC
TRBD1	TRBV12-3/TRBV12-4	TRBJ1-4	once	CASSLRGQGEKLFF	TGTGCCAGCAGTTTAAGGGGGCAGGGTGAAAAACTGTTTTTT
.	TRBV5-4	TRBJ2-7	.	CASSQAPAGTLMTYEQYF	TGCGCCAGCAGCCAGGCACCTGCCGGGACACTAATGACCTACGAGCAGTACTTC
.	TRBV10-3	TRBJ1-2	few	CAISYGLGDGYTF	TGTGCCATCAGTTACGGATTAGGGGATGGCTACACCTTC
TRBD1	TRBV6-1	TRBJ1-1	many	CASSRQGLGTEAFF	TGTGCCAGCAGCAGACAGGGTCTGGGCACTGAAGCTTTCTTT
TRBD2	TRBV3-1	TRBJ2-3	many	CASSQETGGVSTDTQYF	TGTGCCAGCAGCCAAGAAACCGGGGGGGTTAGCACAGATACGCAGTATTTT
TRBD1	TRBV7-9	TRBJ1-2	.	CASSRRDRDYGYTF	TGTGCCAGCAGCCGCCGGGACAGGGACTATGGCTACACCTTC
.	TRBV12-3/TRBV12-4	TRBJ2-1	.	CASSFPAGSVQFF	TGTGCCAGCAGTTTTCCCGCAGGGAGTGTGCAGTTCTTC
.	TRBV20-1	TRBJ2-5	few	CSATKPGQETQYF	TGCAGTGCTACAAAGCCAGGGCAGGAGACCCAGTACTTC
.	TRBV7-9	TRBJ1-1	.	CASSLGARGDTEALF	TGTGCCAGCAGCCTCGGGGCCCGGGGGGACACTGAAGCTCTCTTT
.	TRBV12-3/TRBV12-4	TRBJ1-4	.	CASSGQVEKLFF	TGTGCCAGCAGTGGCCAGGTTGAAAAACTGTTTTTT
.	TRBV10-3	TRBJ2-2	.	CAISESWTGELFF	TGTGCCATCAGTGAGTCGTGGACCGGGGAGCTGTTTTTT
.	TRBV11-2	TRBJ1-2	many	CASSSGTSVNYGYTF	TGTGCCAGCAGCTCAGGGACATCTGTGAACTATGGCTACACCTTC
TRBD1	TRBV12-3/TRBV12-4	TRBJ1-4	.	CASSPIRGGVGKLFF	TGTGCCAGCAGTCCTATCAGAGGGGGCGTTGGGAAACTGTTTTTT
.	TRBV2	TRBJ1-1	many	CASSGEQAGTEAFF	TGTGCCAGCAGTGGGGAACAGGCCGGCACTGAAGCTTTCTTT
.	TRBV19	TRBJ1-1	many	CASSTQDSMNTEAFF	TGTGCCAGTAGTACCCAGGACAGTATGAACACTGAAGCTTTCTTT
TRBD1	TRBV12-3/TRBV12-4	TRBJ1-5	many	CASRSTGFDQPQHF	TGTGCCAGCAGGTCGACAGGGTTTGATCAGCCCCAGCATTTT
.	TRBV7-9	TRBJ2-5	many	CASSLLAGETQYF	TGTGCCAGCAGCTTACTAGCAGGAGAGACCCAGTACTTC
.	TRBV20-1	TRBJ2-3	many	CSAVTGRGVVTDTQYF	TGCAGTGCCGTGACAGGGCGGGGGGTTGTAACGGATACGCAGTATTTT
.	TRBV6-1	TRBJ2-3	few	CASTRDGTDTQYF	TGTGCCAGCACCCGGGACGGCACAGATACGCAGTATTTT
.	TRBV12-3/TRBV12-4	TRBJ1-2	many	CASSFSGHNYGYTF	TGTGCCAGCAGTTTCTCCGGGCACAACTATGGCTACACCTTC
.	TRBV11-2	TRBJ2-5	few	CASSLAFETQYF	TGTGCCAGCAGCTTAGCTTTTGAGACCCAGTACTTC
.	TRBV5-5	TRBJ1-3	.	CASSFHRRSSSGNTIYF	TGTGCCAGCAGCTTTCACCGACGTTCGAGCTCTGGAAACACCATATATTTT
.	TRBV18	TRBJ2-2	.	CASAAPNTGELFF	TGTGCCAGTGCGGCCCCGAACACCGGGGAGCTGTTTTTT